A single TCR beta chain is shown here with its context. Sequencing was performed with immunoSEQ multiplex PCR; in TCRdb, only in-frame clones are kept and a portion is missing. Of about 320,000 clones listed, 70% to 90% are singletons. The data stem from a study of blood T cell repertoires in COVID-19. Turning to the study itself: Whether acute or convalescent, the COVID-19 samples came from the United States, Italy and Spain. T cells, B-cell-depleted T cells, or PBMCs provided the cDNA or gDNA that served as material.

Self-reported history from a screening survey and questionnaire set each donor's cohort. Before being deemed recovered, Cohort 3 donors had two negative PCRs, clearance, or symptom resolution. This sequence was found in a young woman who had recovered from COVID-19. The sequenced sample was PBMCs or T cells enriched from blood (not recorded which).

The CDR3 region is CASSLTPGQGDPDTQYF. DNA of the CDR3: TGTGCCAGCAGCTTAACCCCGGGACAGGGGGACCCAGATACGCAGTATTTT. The chain is built from TRBV9 and TRBJ2-3, with 11 bases that match TRBD1. The V segment lost 4 bases and the J segment 4 bases; nucleotides outside the gene matches: 11. From germline, CDR1 is SGDLS and CDR2 YYNGEE. There are 17 residues in the CDR3. The complete variable domain, with remaining parts taken from reference TRBV9 and TRBJ2-3, reads DSGVTQTPKHLITATGQRVTLRCSPRSGDLSVYWYQQSLDQGLQFLIQYYNGEERAKGNILERFSAQQFPDLHSELNLSSLELGDSALYFCASSLTPGQGDPDTQYFGPGTRLTVL.